This section outlines one T cell receptor (beta chain) sequence together with its context. Its antigen is not identified. The read terminates 3 residues before the CDR3 end, so the remaining end is supplied by the germline J gene. The protocol was immunoSEQ multiplex PCR, while the TCRdb copy is restricted to in-frame clones and leaves out a portion. There are 40,000 or so clones in the sample, none observed a single time. Each donor provided roughly 5 to 8 ml of heparinized whole blood. The data stem from a study of T cell clonality in common variable immunodeficiency. Regarding the study as a whole: Compared with controls, CVID subjects had fewer shared TCRbeta clones. CVID subjects showed higher TCRbeta clonality than healthy controls.

Trimming shortened V by 1 base and J by 6 bases, and 13 bases separated the two germline ends. This CDR3 is built from 14 residues. Germline V gene lookup returns CDR1 SGHRS and CDR2 YFSETQ. The receptor was isolated from a person between 18 and 69 years old in good health. The chain couples TRBV5-1 to TRBJ1-2; perhaps TRBD1 as D (6 bases). Sequencing used peripheral blood mononuclear cells. This CDR3 is CASSLRQGRDGYTF. Incomplete CDR3 DNA: TGCGCCAGCAGCTTGAGGCAGGGGAGAGATGGC.